The TCR beta chain under discussion was sequenced for a study of blood T cell repertoires in COVID-19. Overall study: The United States, Italy and Spain provided the acute and convalescent COVID-19 samples.

In the original processing: Scientists estimated how many nucleated cells there were by amplifying reference gene primers. Libraries were prepared by immunoSEQ multiplex PCR; TCRdb keeps only in-frame clonotypes and omits some of them. V, J and clone size reflect that table, while D and trimming were determined from the DNA. The data hold over 85,000 clones, with 82% observed a single time. CDR3 size: 13 residues. Unmatched junction bases numbered 1, after V lost 6 bases and J lost 6 bases. The chain recombines TRBV12-3 or TRBV12-4 with TRBJ2-1; TRBD2 matches 11 bases. The specimen was peripheral blood. The receptor comes from a woman aged 55 to 70 with acute or convalescent COVID-19. CDR3 DNA: TGTGCCAGCAGACTAGCGGGGGTCAATGAGCAGTTCTTC. Translation gives CASRLAGVNEQFF.